Given below is one TCR beta chain in context. Seattle's cohort entered during active infection and was followed longitudinally. Original data processing: Researchers report that nucleated cell counts were estimated from reference gene primer amplification. Method: immunoSEQ multiplex PCR; TCRdb's copy keeps in-frame clones and lacks some. That table furnishes V, J and clone size, whereas the DNA furnished D and trimming. This sample has a few hundred thousand clones, with 90% found just once. This entry is derived from a study of blood T cell repertoires in COVID-19. Study details: Researchers got acute and convalescent COVID-19 samples from the United States, Italy and Spain. In each case, the material was cDNA or gDNA derived from T cells, B-cell-depleted T cells, or PBMCs.

Germline V lookup: CDR1 SEHNR, CDR2 FQNEAQ (reference sequence). The CDR3 contains 13 residues. V was shortened by 8 bases and J by 6 bases, with 16 bases between the two germline ends. This chain connects TRBV7-9 to TRBJ1-2, with unresolved D. Specimen: peripheral blood. This TCR came from a woman aged 60-75 years with COVID-19, enrolled during active disease. The CDR3 nucleotides are TGTGCCAGCCAGGCCTACTTTGCCGATGGCTACACCTTC. This encodes CASQAYFADGYTF.